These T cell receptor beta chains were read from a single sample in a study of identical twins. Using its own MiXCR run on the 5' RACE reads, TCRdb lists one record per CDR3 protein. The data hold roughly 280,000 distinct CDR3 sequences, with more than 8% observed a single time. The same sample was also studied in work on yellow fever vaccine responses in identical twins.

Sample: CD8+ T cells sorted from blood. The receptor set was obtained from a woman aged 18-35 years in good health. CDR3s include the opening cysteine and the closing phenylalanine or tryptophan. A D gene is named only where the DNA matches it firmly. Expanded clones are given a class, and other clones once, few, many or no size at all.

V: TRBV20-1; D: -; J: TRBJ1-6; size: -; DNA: TGCAGTGCTAGAGACCTCGAACCGGGTTCACCCCTCCACTTT; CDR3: CSARDLEPGSPLHF
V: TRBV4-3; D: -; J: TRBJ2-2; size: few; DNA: TGCGCCAGCAGCCCAGTCGAAGGGGCGCCCACCGGGGAGCTGTTTTTT; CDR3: CASSPVEGAPTGELFF
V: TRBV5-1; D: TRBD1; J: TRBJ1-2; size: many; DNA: TGCGCCAGCAGCTTGGACAGGGGTAGCTATGGCTACACCTTC; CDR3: CASSLDRGSYGYTF
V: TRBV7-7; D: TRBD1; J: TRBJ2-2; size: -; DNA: TGTGCTAGCACCGAGGGACAGGGGGCAGCGAACACCGGGGAGCTGTTTTTT; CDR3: CASTEGQGAANTGELFF
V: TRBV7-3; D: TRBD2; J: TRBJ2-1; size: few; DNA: TGTGCCAGCAGCTTAGAGGGGACTAGCAAGGTCTTC; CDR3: CASSLEGTSKVF
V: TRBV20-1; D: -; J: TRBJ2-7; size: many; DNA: TGCAGTGCGCGCCAGACTTCTTTCTACGAGCAGTACTTC; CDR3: CSARQTSFYEQYF
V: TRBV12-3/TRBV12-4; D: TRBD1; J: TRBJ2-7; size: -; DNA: TGTACCAGCAGCGATCTAGGGACAGGGCTCGCGAACTACGAGCAGTACTTC; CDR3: CTSSDLGTGLANYEQYF
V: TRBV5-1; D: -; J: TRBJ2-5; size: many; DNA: TGCGCCAGCAGCTTGGCTTCACCGGACAGAGAGACCCAGTACTTC; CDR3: CASSLASPDRETQYF
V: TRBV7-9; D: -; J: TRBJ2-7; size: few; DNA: TGTGCCAGCAGCTCAGGGCGGGACGGCTACGAGCAGTACTTC; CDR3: CASSSGRDGYEQYF
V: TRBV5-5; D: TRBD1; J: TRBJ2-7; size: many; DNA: TGTGCCAGCAGCTCGGGACAGGGCCGAGAGCAGTACTTC; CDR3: CASSSGQGREQYF
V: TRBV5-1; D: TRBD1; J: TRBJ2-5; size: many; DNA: TGCGCCAGCAGCTCGGACAGGGACGGGGCATGGGAGACCCAGTACTTC; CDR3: CASSSDRDGAWETQYF
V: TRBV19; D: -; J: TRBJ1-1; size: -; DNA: TGTGCCAGTAGTATTTGGGGGGGGACTGAAGCTTTCTTT; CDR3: CASSIWGGTEAFF
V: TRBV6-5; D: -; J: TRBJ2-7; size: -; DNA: TGTGCCAGCAGCTACTCGGTGGGAAGCGAGCAGTACTTC; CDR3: CASSYSVGSEQYF
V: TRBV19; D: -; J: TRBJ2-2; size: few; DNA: TGTGCCAGTAGTATAGATCCTCGACTATTGGCCGGGGAGCTGTTTTTT; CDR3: CASSIDPRLLAGELFF
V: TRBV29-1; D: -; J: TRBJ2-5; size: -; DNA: TGCAGCGGATCAGGCGGAGGGATTGCGGAGACCCAGTACTTC; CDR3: CSGSGGGIAETQYF
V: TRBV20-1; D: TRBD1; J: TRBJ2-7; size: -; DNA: TGCAGTGCTAGAGGGCCGGGACAGGGATCGACCTACGAGCAGTACTTC; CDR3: CSARGPGQGSTYEQYF
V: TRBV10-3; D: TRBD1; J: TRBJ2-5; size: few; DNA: TGTGCCATCAGTCCCGGGACAGGACTCCAAGAGACCCAGTACTTC; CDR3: CAISPGTGLQETQYF
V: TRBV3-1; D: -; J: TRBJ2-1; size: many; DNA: TGTGCCAGCAGCCAATTGGCTAGCCGATATAGCTCCTACAATGAGCAGTTCTTC; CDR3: CASSQLASRYSSYNEQFF
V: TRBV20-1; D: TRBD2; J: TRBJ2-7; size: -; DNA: TGCAGTGCTAGGAACCTAGCGGGTTCCTCCTACGAGCAGTACTTC; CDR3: CSARNLAGSSYEQYF
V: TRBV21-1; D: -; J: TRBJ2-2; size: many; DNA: TGTGCCAGCAGCCCGGCGCGGGGTAACGGGGAGCTGTTTTTT; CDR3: CASSPARGNGELFF
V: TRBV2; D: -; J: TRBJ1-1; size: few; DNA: TGTGCCAGCAGTGAAGTCCCGGGGACTGAAGCTTTCTTT; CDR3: CASSEVPGTEAFF
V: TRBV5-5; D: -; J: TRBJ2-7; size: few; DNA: TGTGCCAGCAGCCCCCGAGGACAAAGCTACGAGCAGTACTTC; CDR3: CASSPRGQSYEQYF
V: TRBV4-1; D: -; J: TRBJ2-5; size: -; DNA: TGCGCCAGCAGCCAACCTACGACCGCTTACCAAGAGACCCAGTACTTC; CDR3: CASSQPTTAYQETQYF
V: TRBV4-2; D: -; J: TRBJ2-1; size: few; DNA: TGTGCCACAAATTCGGGGCACAATGAGCAGTTCTTC; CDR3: CATNSGHNEQFF
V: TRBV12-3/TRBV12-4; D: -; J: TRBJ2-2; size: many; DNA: TGTGCCAGCATCCGGGCCGGGGAGCTGTTTTTT; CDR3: CASIRAGELFF
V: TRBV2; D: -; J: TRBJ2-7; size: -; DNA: TGTGCCAGCAGTGATTGGGATACCTACGAGCAGTACTTC; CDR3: CASSDWDTYEQYF
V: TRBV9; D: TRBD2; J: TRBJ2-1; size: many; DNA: TGTGCCAGCAGCGTATCTGGACTAGCCCACAATGAGCAGTTCTTC; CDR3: CASSVSGLAHNEQFF
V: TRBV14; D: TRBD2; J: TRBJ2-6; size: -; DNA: TGTGCCAGCAGCCAAGATCAAGCGGGAGGTCTCTCTGGGGCCAACGTCCTGACTTTC; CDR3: CASSQDQAGGLSGANVLTF
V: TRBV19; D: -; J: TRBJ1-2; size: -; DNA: TGTGCCAGTGCCCCCGTCGGGGTGGAAGGCTACACCTTC; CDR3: CASAPVGVEGYTF
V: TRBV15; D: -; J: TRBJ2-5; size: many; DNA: TGTGCCACCAGCGGGGCTGAAGGGTTAAAGACCCAGTACTTC; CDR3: CATSGAEGLKTQYF
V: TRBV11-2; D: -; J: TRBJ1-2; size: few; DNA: TGTGCCAGCAGCCCCCAGGAGGGGAATTTCGGTGGCTACACCTTC; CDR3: CASSPQEGNFGGYTF